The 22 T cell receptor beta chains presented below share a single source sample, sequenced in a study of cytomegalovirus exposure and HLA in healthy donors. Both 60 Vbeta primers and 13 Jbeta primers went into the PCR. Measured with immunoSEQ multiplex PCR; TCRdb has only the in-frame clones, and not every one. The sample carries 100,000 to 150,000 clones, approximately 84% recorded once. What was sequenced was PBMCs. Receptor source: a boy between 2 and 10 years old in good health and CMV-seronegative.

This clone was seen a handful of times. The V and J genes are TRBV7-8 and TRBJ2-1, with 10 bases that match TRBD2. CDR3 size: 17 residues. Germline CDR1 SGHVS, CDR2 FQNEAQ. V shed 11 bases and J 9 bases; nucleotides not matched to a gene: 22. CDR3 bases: TGTGCCTCCGGGGACGGAGCGGGAGGGCCCGGTTCGGGTGAGCAGTTCTTC. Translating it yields CASGDGAGGPGSGEQFF. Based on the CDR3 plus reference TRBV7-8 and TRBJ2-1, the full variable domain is GAGVSQSPRYKVAKRGQDVALRCDPISGHVSLFWYQQALGQGPEFLTYFQNEAQLDKSGLPSDRFFAERPEGSVSTLKIQRTQQEDSAVYLCASGDGAGGPGSGEQFFGPGTRLTVL.

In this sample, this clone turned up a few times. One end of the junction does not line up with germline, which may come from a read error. Written as DNA, the CDR3 is TGTTCCAGCAGCCCCGGAGCCCACTCACTTGGACGGACTTACGAGCAGTACTTC. It codes for CSSSPGAHSLGRTYEQYF. The chain has TRBV7-9 and TRBJ2-7; D perhaps matches TRBD2 (5 bases). The CDR3 has 18 amino acids. Per the germline V gene, CDR1 is SEHNR and CDR2 is FQNEAQ (reference sequence).

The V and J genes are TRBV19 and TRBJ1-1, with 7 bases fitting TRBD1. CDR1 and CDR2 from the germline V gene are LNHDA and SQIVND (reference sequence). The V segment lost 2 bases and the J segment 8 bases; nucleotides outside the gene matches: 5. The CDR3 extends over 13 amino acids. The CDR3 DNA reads TGTGCCAGTAGTATACGAGGGGGCTTAGAAGCTTTCTTT. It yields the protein CASSIRGGLEAFF.

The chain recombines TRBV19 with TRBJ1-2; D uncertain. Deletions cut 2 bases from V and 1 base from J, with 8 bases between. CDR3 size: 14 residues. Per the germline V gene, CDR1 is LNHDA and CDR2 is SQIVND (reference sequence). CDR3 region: CASSISGYNYGYTF. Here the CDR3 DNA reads TGTGCCAGTAGTATATCAGGATATAACTATGGCTACACCTTC.

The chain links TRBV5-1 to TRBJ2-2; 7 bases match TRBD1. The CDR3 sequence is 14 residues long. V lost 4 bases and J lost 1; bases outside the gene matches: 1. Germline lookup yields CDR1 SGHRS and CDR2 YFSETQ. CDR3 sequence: CASSRDRNTGELFF. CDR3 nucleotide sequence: TGCGCCAGCAGCCGGGACAGGAACACCGGGGAGCTGTTTTTT.

The DNA of the CDR3 is TGTGCCAGCAACCGGGTGCTATACAATGAGCAGTTCTTC. Encoded protein: CASNRVLYNEQFF. This rearrangement joins TRBV2 to TRBJ2-1; D remains unclear. The germline V and J ends were trimmed by 7 bases and 4 bases, with 11 bases remaining between them. Looked up from germline, CDR1 is SNHLY and CDR2 is FYNNEI. This CDR3 spans 13 amino acids.

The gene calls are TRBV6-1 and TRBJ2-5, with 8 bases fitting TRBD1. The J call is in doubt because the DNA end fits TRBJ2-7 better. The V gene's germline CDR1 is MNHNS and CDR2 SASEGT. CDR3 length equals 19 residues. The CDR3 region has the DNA TGTGCCAGCAGTGGGTCGTCGGACAGGGAGGAACTACCGGGCTACGAGCAGTACTTC. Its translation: CASSGSSDREELPGYEQYF.

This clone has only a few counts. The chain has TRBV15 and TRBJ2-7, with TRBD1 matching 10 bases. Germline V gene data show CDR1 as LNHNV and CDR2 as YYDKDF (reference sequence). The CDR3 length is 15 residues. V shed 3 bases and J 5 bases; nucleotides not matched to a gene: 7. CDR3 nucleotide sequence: TGTGCCACCAGCAGGACCGGGACAGGGGTCGACGAGCAGTACTTC. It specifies CATSRTGTGVDEQYF.

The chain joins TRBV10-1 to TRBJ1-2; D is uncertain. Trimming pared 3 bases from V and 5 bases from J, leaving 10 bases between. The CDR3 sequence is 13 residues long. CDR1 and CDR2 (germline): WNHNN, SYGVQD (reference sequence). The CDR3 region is CASSDRRIYGYTF. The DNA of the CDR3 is TGCGCCAGCAGTGATAGGCGGATATATGGCTACACCTTC.

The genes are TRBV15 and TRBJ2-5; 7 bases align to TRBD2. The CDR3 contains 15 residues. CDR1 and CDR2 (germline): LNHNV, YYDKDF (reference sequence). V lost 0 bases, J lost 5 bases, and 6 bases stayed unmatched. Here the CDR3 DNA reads TGTGCCACCAGCAGAGATTCGGGGGGTTTCGAGACCCAGTACTTC. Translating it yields CATSRDSGGFETQYF.

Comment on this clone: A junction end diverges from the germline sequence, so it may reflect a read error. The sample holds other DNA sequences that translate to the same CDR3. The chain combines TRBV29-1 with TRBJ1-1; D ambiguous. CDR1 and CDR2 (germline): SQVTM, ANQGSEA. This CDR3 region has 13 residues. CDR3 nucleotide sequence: TGCAGCGTTGAAGGCCGGGGATACACTGAAGCCTTCTTT. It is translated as CSVEGRGYTEAFF.

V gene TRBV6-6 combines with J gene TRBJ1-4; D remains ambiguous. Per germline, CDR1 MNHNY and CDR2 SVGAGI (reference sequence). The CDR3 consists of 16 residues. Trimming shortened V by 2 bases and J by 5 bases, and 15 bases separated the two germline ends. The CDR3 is CASSYPDDTGNEKLFF. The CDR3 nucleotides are TGTGCCAGCAGTTACCCTGACGACACTGGGAATGAAAAACTGTTTTTT.

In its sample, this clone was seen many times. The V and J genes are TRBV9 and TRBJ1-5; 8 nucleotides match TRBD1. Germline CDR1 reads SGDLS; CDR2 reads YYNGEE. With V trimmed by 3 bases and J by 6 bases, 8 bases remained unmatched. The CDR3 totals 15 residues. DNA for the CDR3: TGTGCCAGCAGCGGGACAGGGAGGTCGGGTCAGCCCCAGCATTTT. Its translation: CASSGTGRSGQPQHF.

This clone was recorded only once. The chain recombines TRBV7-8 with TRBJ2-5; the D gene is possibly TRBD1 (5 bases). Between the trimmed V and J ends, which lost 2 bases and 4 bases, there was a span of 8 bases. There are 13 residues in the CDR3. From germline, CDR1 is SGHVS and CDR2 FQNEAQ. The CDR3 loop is CASSLQGSETQYF. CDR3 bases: TGTGCCAGCAGCTTACAGGGTTCAGAGACCCAGTACTTC. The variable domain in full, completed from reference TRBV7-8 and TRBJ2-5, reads GAGVSQSPRYKVAKRGQDVALRCDPISGHVSLFWYQQALGQGPEFLTYFQNEAQLDKSGLPSDRFFAERPEGSVSTLKIQRTQQEDSAVYLCASSLQGSETQYFGPGTRLLVL.

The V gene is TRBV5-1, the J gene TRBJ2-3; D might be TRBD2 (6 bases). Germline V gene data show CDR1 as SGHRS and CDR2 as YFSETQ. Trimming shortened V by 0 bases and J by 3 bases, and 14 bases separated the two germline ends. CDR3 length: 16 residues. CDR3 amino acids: CASSLVGGGGTDTQYF. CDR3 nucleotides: TGCGCCAGCAGCTTGGTTGGGGGAGGTGGTACAGATACGCAGTATTTT.

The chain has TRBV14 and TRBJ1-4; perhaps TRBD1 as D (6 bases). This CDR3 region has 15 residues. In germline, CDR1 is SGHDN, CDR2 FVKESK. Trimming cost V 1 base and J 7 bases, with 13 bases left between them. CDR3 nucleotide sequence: TGTGCCAGCAGCCAAGGGGACACAGCCAGTGAAAAACTGTTTTTT. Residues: CASSQGDTASEKLFF.

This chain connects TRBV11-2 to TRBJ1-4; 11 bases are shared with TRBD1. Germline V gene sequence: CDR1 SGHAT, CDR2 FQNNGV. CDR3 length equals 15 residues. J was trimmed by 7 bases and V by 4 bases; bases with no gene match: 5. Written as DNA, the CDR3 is TGTGCCAGCAGCTCGCAGGGACAGGGGGGTGAAAAACTGTTTTTT. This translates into CASSSQGQGGEKLFF.

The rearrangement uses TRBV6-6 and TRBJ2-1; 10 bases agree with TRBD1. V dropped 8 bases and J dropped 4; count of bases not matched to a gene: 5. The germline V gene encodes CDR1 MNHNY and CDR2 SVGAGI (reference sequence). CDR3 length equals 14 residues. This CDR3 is CASGQGGAYNEQFF. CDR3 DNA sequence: TGTGCCAGCGGACAGGGGGGAGCTTACAATGAGCAGTTCTTC.

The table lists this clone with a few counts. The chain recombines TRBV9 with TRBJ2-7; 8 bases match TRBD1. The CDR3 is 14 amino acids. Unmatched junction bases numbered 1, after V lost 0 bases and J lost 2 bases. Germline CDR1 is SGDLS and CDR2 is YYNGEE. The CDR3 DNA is TGTGCCAGCAGCGTAGGGACAGGGACCTACGAGCAGTACTTC. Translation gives CASSVGTGTYEQYF.

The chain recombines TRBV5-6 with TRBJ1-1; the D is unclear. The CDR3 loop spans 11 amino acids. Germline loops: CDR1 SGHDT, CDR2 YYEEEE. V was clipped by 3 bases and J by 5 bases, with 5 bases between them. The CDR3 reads CASSSETEAFF. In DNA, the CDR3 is TGTGCCAGCAGCTCTGAGACTGAAGCTTTCTTT.

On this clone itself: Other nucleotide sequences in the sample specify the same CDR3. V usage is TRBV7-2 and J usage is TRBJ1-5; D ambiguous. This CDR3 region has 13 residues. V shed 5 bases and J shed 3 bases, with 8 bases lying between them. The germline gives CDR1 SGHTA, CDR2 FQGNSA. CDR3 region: CASSPQNNQPQHF. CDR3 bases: TGTGCCAGCAGCCCCCAGAACAATCAGCCCCAGCATTTT.

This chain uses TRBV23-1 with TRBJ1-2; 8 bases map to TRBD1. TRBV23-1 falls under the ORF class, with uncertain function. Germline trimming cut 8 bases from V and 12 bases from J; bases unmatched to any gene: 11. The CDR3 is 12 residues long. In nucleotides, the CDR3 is TGCGCCAGCGAGCATCAGGGGGCGAAGGACACCTTC. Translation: CASEHQGAKDTF.